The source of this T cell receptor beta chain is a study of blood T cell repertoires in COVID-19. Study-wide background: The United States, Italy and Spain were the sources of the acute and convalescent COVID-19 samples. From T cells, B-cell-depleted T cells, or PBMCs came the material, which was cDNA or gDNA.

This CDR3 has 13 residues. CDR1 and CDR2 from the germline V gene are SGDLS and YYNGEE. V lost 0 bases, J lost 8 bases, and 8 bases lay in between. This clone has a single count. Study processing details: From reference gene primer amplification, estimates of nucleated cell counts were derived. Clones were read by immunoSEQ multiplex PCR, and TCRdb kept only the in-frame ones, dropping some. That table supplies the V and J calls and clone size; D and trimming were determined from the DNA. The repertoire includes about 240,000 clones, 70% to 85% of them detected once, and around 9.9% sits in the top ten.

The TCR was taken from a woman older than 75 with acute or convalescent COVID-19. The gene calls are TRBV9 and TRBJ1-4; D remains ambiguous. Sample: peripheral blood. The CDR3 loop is CASSVAVGEKLFF. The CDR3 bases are TGTGCCAGCAGCGTAGCTGTCGGGGAAAAACTGTTTTTT.